The rows below give T cell receptor beta chains drawn from one sample of a study of CD8 T cells in ankylosing spondylitis. TCRdb ran MiXCR on the 5' RACE reads and lists one entry per CDR3 protein. The sample holds about 130,000 distinct CDR3 sequences, roughly an eighth seen once. The source material was blood, either unsorted or a sorted T cell fraction (not recorded which). The receptors were sampled from a female donor with ankylosing spondylitis or in good health (not recorded which). The CDR3 runs from the conserved cysteine through the conserved F or W. D genes are given only for firm matches. The listing skips clone size in some rows; elsewhere it reads once, few, many or a size class.

TRBJ1-3,-,-,TRBV5-1,TGCGCCTGCAGCTCCGACGGTGGAACTGGAAACACCATATATTTT,CACSSDGGTGNTIYF
TRBJ2-3,many,TRBD2,TRBV5-6,TGTGCCAGCAGCTTGATACTAGCGGGGGACTATAGCACAGATACGCAGTATTTT,CASSLILAGDYSTDTQYF
TRBJ1-6,many,-,TRBV7-9,TGTGCCAGCAGCTTGAATACAGGAGATAATTCACCCCTCCACTTT,CASSLNTGDNSPLHF
TRBJ2-3,many,-,TRBV7-9,TGTGCCAGCAGCTTAAGGGACAAGTACACAGATACGCAGTATTTT,CASSLRDKYTDTQYF
TRBJ2-1,many,TRBD2,TRBV3-1,TGTGCCAGCAGCCCGACTAGCGGGCCCCACAATGAGCAGTTCTTC,CASSPTSGPHNEQFF
TRBJ1-2,many,-,TRBV5-6,TGTGCCAGCAGCTCGGAGGGGTATGGCTACACCTTC,CASSSEGYGYTF
TRBJ2-7,many,-,TRBV20-1,TGCAGTGCTAGAGGGGTGTTTGGACAGTTCTACGAGCAGTACTTC,CSARGVFGQFYEQYF
TRBJ1-1,many,-,TRBV20-1,TGCAGTGCTAGGTCGCAGCACACTGAAGCTTTCTTT,CSARSQHTEAFF
TRBJ1-3,many,-,TRBV7-2,TGTGCCAGCAGGCCAGGGAACGGAAACACCATATATTTT,CASRPGNGNTIYF
TRBJ1-5,many,-,TRBV12-3/TRBV12-4,TGTGCCAGCGGGGGCGACCCAGCGACGCCCCAGCATTTT,CASGGDPATPQHF
TRBJ2-3,few,-,TRBV7-2,TGTGCCAGCAGCTTTTTTAGGACCCAGACAGATACGCAGTATTTT,CASSFFRTQTDTQYF
TRBJ2-1,many,-,TRBV29-1,TGCAGCGTTGTGAGTGAGCAGGCGTTCTTC,CSVVSEQAFF
TRBJ2-2,few,-,TRBV19,TGTGCCAGTACCCCGGGGTTGATTACCGGGGAGCTGTTTTTT,CASTPGLITGELFF
TRBJ1-5,many,-,TRBV7-2,TGTGCCAGCAGCTTAGATAACCAGCCCCAGCATTTT,CASSLDNQPQHF
TRBJ2-1,-,TRBD2,TRBV20-1,TGCAGTGCTAGAGATATACATGCGGCTAGCGGGATAAACAATGAGCAGTTCTTC,CSARDIHAASGINNEQFF
TRBJ2-1,few,TRBD2,TRBV5-1,TGCGCCAGCAGCTCCCGCGGGACTAGCGGGAGTGGCTCCTACAATGAGCAGTTCTTC,CASSSRGTSGSGSYNEQFF
TRBJ2-2,few,-,TRBV5-1,TGCGCCAGCAGCCAAGCGCCCATGGGGACCGGGGAGCTGTTTTTT,CASSQAPMGTGELFF
TRBJ2-1,-,-,TRBV12-3/TRBV12-4,TGTGCCAGCAGTTTTATGAGTGGGGGCAGGGATGGCTACAATGAGCAGTTCTTC,CASSFMSGGRDGYNEQFF
TRBJ1-5,once,-,TRBV28,TGTGCCAGCAGTGCCGACCTAGGGGGGCCGGGGGGCAATCAGCCCCAGCATTTT,CASSADLGGPGGNQPQHF
TRBJ2-1,-,-,TRBV4-1,TGCGCCAGCAGCCAAGATCCGGGCTGGAATGAGCAGTTCTTC,CASSQDPGWNEQFF
TRBJ2-1,-,TRBD2,TRBV20-1,TGCAGTGCTAGAAGACTAGCGGGGGGATCGTGGGGGCAGTTCTTC,CSARRLAGGSWGQFF
TRBJ2-2,many,TRBD1,TRBV5-1,TGCGCCAGCAGCCCGGGGACAGGGTTTGTCGGGGAGCTGTTTTTT,CASSPGTGFVGELFF
TRBJ2-3,many,-,TRBV20-1,TGCAGTGCTCTCGGGACGCACACAGATACGCAGTATTTT,CSALGTHTDTQYF
TRBJ2-2,many,-,TRBV7-2,TGTGCCAGCAGCTCCGGACAGCAAGGGTCCGGGGAGCTGTTTTTT,CASSSGQQGSGELFF
TRBJ1-2,many,-,TRBV20-1,TGCAGTGCTCCTTACGCGACAGGCTATGGCTACACCTTC,CSAPYATGYGYTF
TRBJ1-5,-,-,TRBV19,TGTGCCAGTAGTATAGATCTGCCGGATAATCAACCCCAGCATTTT,CASSIDLPDNQPQHF
TRBJ1-1,many,-,TRBV18,TGTGCCAGCTCACCACCTGGAGGGAGCGCTGAAGCTTTCTTT,CASSPPGGSAEAFF
TRBJ1-2,many,TRBD1,TRBV10-3,TGTGCCATCAGTGAAGGGACAGGGGGCTATGGCTACACCTTC,CAISEGTGGYGYTF
TRBJ2-4,many,-,TRBV5-5,TGTGCCAGCAGCTTGGAGGACGGCGGCTACCGGGCCAAAAACATTCAGTACTTC,CASSLEDGGYRAKNIQYF
TRBJ2-7,once,TRBD1,TRBV3-1,TGTGCCAGCAGCCCCCGGGACAGGGCCTCCTACGAGCAGTACTTC,CASSPRDRASYEQYF
TRBJ1-1,-,TRBD1,TRBV20-1,TGCAGTGCTATATCGAGGACAGGGACGGATGAAGCTTTCTTT,CSAISRTGTDEAFF